This TCR beta chain is from a study of post-analysis software for immune sequencing data. Study-level background: Courses of disease covered relapsing-remitting, secondary progressive and progressive-relapsing multiple sclerosis. Study-wide results and limits: Roughly 5 TRBV segments, TRBV5-6, TRBV5-1 and TRBV20-1 among them, were found more frequent in patients than controls.

Tagging with unique molecular identifiers was a feature of the TCR beta cDNA libraries. TCRdb reprocessed the PCR reads with MiXCR, giving one entry per CDR3 protein. The table shows 650,000 to 850,000 distinct CDR3 sequences, with approximately 50% occurring only once. Of note for this clonotype: What it binds is not known.

The CDR3 is 14 amino acids. V trimming: 5 bases; J trimming: 11 bases; junction bases outside the gene matches: 12. Looked up from germline, CDR1 is SQVTM and CDR2 is ANQGSEA. The sequence derives from a girl aged 10-17 years with multiple sclerosis. Sample: blood. This chain joins TRBV29-1 and TRBJ2-5; the match to TRBD1 covers 12 bases. The CDR3 loop reads CSVKPGQGANEQYF. The DNA for the CDR3 is TGCAGCGTTAAACCGGGACAGGGGGCGAATGAGCAGTACTTC.